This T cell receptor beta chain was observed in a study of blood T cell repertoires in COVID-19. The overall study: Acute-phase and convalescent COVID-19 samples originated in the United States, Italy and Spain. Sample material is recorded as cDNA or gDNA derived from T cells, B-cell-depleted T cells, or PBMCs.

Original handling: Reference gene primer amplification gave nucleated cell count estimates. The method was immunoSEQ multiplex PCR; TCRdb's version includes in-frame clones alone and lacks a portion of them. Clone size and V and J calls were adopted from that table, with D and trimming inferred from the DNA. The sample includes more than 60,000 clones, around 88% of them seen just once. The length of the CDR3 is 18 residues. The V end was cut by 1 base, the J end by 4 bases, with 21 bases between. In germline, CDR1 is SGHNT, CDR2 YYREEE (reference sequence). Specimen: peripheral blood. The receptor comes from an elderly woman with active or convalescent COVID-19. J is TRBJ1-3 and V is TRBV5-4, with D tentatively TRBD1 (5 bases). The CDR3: CASSLMDSGTFWGNTIYF. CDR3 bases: TGTGCCAGCAGCTTGATGGACTCGGGGACTTTTTGGGGAAACACCATATATTTT. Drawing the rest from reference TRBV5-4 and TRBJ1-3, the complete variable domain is ETGVTQSPTHLIKTRGQQVTLRCSSQSGHNTVSWYQQALGQGPQFIFQYYREEENGRGNFPPRFSGLQFPNYSSELNVNALELDDSALYLCASSLMDSGTFWGNTIYFGEGSWLTVV.